This entry lists 28 T cell receptor beta chains sequenced from one sample in a study of blood T cell repertoires in COVID-19. This table comes from immunoSEQ multiplex PCR, and its TCRdb copy is limited to in-frame clones, with some not included. The repertoire holds approximately 170,000 clones, with more than 85% as singletons. Sequencing used peripheral blood. The receptors derive from a man aged 25-40 years with acute or convalescent COVID-19.

The chain carries TRBV7-9 and TRBJ1-2; 7 nucleotides match TRBD1. The CDR3 covers 14 residues. The germline V gene has CDR1 SEHNR and CDR2 FQNEAQ (reference sequence). V was clipped by 7 bases and J by 3 bases; unmatched bases: 8. The CDR3 region has the DNA TGTGCCAGCACCGTGACAGGGTGGGACTATGGCTACACCTTC. It encodes CASTVTGWDYGYTF. Supplemented by reference TRBV7-9 and TRBJ1-2, the full variable domain reads DTGVSQNPRHKITKRGQNVTFRCDPISEHNRLYWYRQTLGQGPEFLTYFQNEAQLEKSRLLSDRFSAERPKGSFSTLEIQRTEQGDSAMYLCASTVTGWDYGYTFGSGTRLTVV.

This chain connects TRBV3-1 (or the pseudogene TRBV3-2) to TRBJ1-5, with TRBD1 matching over 7 bases. J was trimmed by 7 bases and V by 4 bases; bases with no gene match: 7. CDR3 length equals 14 residues. CDR1 is LGHDT, CDR2 YNNKEL, per germline (reference sequence). CDR3 bases: TGTGCCAGCAGCCCCAGGGGGAGATTCCAGCCCCAGCATTTT. Residues: CASSPRGRFQPQHF.

The rearrangement uses TRBV27 and TRBJ1-3, with D unresolved. The CDR3 runs 14 residues. CDR1 is MNHEY, CDR2 SMNVEV, per germline (reference sequence). Trimming stripped 6 bases from V and 4 bases from J, with 13 bases between. The CDR3 region is CASSPTWAGNTIYF. CDR3 coding DNA: TGTGCCAGCAGCCCGACCTGGGCCGGAAACACCATATATTTT.

The V gene is TRBV5-6, the J gene TRBJ2-7; possible D gene TRBD1, 5 bases. The CDR3 length is 13 residues. CDR1 is SGHDT, CDR2 YYEEEE, per germline. V shed 2 bases and J shed 2 bases, with 8 bases lying between them. Here the CDR3 reads CASSFWGAYEQYF. The CDR3 DNA follows: TGTGCCAGCAGCTTTTGGGGCGCCTACGAGCAGTACTTC.

The chain is built from TRBV28 and TRBJ1-5, with 7 bases fitting TRBD1. J was trimmed by 6 bases and V by 1 base; bases with no gene match: 3. Germline V gene sequence: CDR1 MDHEN, CDR2 SYDVKM. CDR3 length: 14 amino acids. The CDR3 region is CASSLYRGFQPQHF. The DNA of the CDR3 is TGTGCCAGCAGTTTATACAGGGGTTTTCAGCCCCAGCATTTT.

Only a few counts were recorded for this clone. This chain uses TRBV13 with TRBJ2-5, with 10 bases matching TRBD2. The CDR3 loop spans 16 amino acids. Germline assignment: CDR1 PRHDT and CDR2 FYEKMQ (reference sequence). V lost 2 bases and J lost 4; bases outside the gene matches: 7. The DNA of the CDR3 is TGTGCCAGCAGCTTATTCCTAGCGGGGGTTAGAGAGACCCAGTACTTC. This sequence encodes CASSLFLAGVRETQYF.

V is TRBV2 and J is TRBJ1-2, with D perhaps matching TRBD1 (5 bases). The germline V gene has CDR1 SNHLY and CDR2 FYNNEI. The CDR3 is 14 residues long. V shed 4 bases and J shed 5 bases, with 14 bases lying between them. The CDR3 loop is CASSGDSGGYGYTF. The CDR3 DNA is TGTGCCAGCAGTGGGGACTCCGGAGGGTATGGCTACACCTTC.

The rearrangement uses TRBV15 and TRBJ1-2; no firm D call. The CDR3 contains 12 residues. Germline CDR1 LNHNV, CDR2 YYDKDF (reference sequence). The germline V and J ends were trimmed by 0 bases and 5 bases, with 4 bases remaining between them. In nucleotides, the CDR3 is TGTGCCACCAGCAGAGACGGGTATGGCTACACCTTC. Encoded protein: CATSRDGYGYTF.

The rearrangement links TRBV9 to TRBJ2-2, with 8 nucleotides matching TRBD1. V was pared by 4 bases and J by 0 bases, with 5 bases of the junction left unmatched. Germline lookup yields CDR1 SGDLS and CDR2 YYNGEE. The CDR3 is 16 residues long. CDR3 bases: TGTGCCAGCAGCCCTATACAGGGGGCGAACACCGGGGAGCTGTTTTTT. The encoded protein is CASSPIQGANTGELFF.

The CDR3 region has the DNA TGCAGTGCTAGTCGAAGCGGGAGAAGAGATACGCAGTATTTT. As protein: CSASRSGRRDTQYF. The gene calls are TRBV20-1 and TRBJ2-3; TRBD2 agrees at 8 bases. The CDR3 is 14 amino acids. The junction had 7 bases not matched to a gene; V was cut back by 3 bases and J by 5 bases. The germline gives CDR1 DFQATT, CDR2 SNEGSKA (reference sequence).

The V and J genes are TRBV7-9 and TRBJ2-2; TRBD1 agrees at 7 bases. V lost 5 bases, J lost 4 bases, and 4 bases stayed unmatched. The length of the CDR3 is 14 residues. The germline gives CDR1 SEHNR, CDR2 FQNEAQ (reference sequence). CDR3 coding DNA: TGTGCCAGCAGCCCGGGACAGCCCACCGGGGAGCTGTTTTTT. This translates into CASSPGQPTGELFF. Filled out from reference TRBV7-9 and TRBJ2-2, the complete variable domain reads DTGVSQNPRHKITKRGQNVTFRCDPISEHNRLYWYRQTLGQGPEFLTYFQNEAQLEKSRLLSDRFSAERPKGSFSTLEIQRTEQGDSAMYLCASSPGQPTGELFFGEGSRLTVL.

J is TRBJ2-7 and V is TRBV29-1; 8 bases align to TRBD1. With V trimmed by 4 bases and J by 5 bases, 13 bases remained unmatched. The length of the CDR3 is 15 residues. Germline V gives CDR1 SQVTM, CDR2 ANQGSEA. CDR3 region: CSVVNPWTGIDEQYF. In nucleotides, the CDR3 is TGCAGCGTTGTTAACCCTTGGACAGGGATCGACGAGCAGTACTTC.

The genes are TRBV29-1 and TRBJ1-2; 10 bases are shared with TRBD1. The CDR3 is made up of 12 amino acids. In germline, CDR1 is SQVTM, CDR2 ANQGSEA. V lost 6 bases and J lost 8; bases outside the gene matches: 6. The CDR3 nucleotides read TGCAGCGTCGCGGACAGGGGGGTCGGCTACACCTTC. Translating it yields CSVADRGVGYTF.

The CDR3 reads CASSPTASNEKLFF. CDR3 coding DNA: TGTGCCAGCAGCCCGACAGCGAGTAATGAAAAACTGTTTTTT. J is TRBJ1-4 and V is TRBV5-6; a possible D gene is TRBD1 (5 bases). Per the germline V gene, CDR1 is SGHDT and CDR2 is YYEEEE. The CDR3 sequence is 14 residues long. Trimming pared 4 bases from V and 4 bases from J, leaving 11 bases between.

This sequence joins TRBV28 and TRBJ2-3; weak D call: TRBD2 (6 bases). The germline gives CDR1 MDHEN, CDR2 SYDVKM. CDR3 length equals 14 residues. Between the trimmed V and J ends, which lost 7 bases and 6 bases, there was a span of 17 bases. The CDR3: CASMSEGPVDTQYF. As DNA, the CDR3 is TGTGCCAGCATGTCGGAGGGGCCGGTTGATACGCAGTATTTT.

The chain couples TRBV4-1 to TRBJ2-7; D gene unclear. This CDR3 has 12 residues. The germline CDR1 and CDR2 sequences are MGHRA and YSYEKL. Trimming cost V 4 bases and J 1 base, with 5 bases left between them. Here the CDR3 DNA reads TGCGCCAGCAGCCCGTCTTCCTACGAGCAGTACTTC. It translates to CASSPSSYEQYF.

J is TRBJ2-3 and V is TRBV15; possibly TRBD1 for D (6 bases). The CDR3 covers 17 residues. The germline CDR1 and CDR2 sequences are LNHNV and YYDKDF (reference sequence). The ends were cut back, 2 bases at V and 0 bases at J, with 15 bases in the middle. Here the CDR3 DNA reads TGTGCCACCAGCAGAACCCCCCCGGGACAAAGCACAGATACGCAGTATTTT. It codes for CATSRTPPGQSTDTQYF.

The rearrangement links TRBV5-1 to TRBJ2-7; possibly TRBD1 for D (6 bases). The CDR3 loop spans 14 amino acids. Germline V lookup: CDR1 SGHRS, CDR2 YFSETQ. V was shortened by 4 bases and J by 3 bases, with 14 bases between the two germline ends. The CDR3 here is CASSRTEPNYEQYF. CDR3 nucleotide sequence: TGCGCCAGCAGCCGGACAGAGCCAAACTACGAGCAGTACTTC.

This sequence joins TRBV5-1 and TRBJ1-1; TRBD1 matches at 7 bases. Trimming removed 8 bases from V and 8 bases from J; junction bases left unmatched: 6. The CDR3 contains 11 residues. Per germline, CDR1 SGHRS and CDR2 YFSETQ. CDR3 sequence reads: CARDSQGEAFF. The CDR3 nucleotides are TGCGCCAGGGACTCACAGGGGGAAGCTTTCTTT.

V is TRBV21-1 and J is TRBJ1-2. TRBV21-1 is given as a pseudogene. The CDR3 has 16 residues. Written as DNA, the CDR3 is TGTGCCAGCAGCAACGACGGGTTTCTTACTAACTATGGCTACACCTTC. Translated: CASSNDGFLTNYGYTF.

This chain links TRBV19 with TRBJ2-7, with TRBD1 as a possible D gene (6 bases). CDR1 and CDR2 from the germline V gene are LNHDA and SQIVND (reference sequence). The CDR3 extends over 15 amino acids. The ends were cut back, 6 bases at V and 1 base at J, with 16 bases in the middle. In nucleotides, the CDR3 is TGTGCCAGTAGGCTTAAGACAGGCCAATCCTACGAGCAGTACTTC. Its protein is CASRLKTGQSYEQYF.

Here the CDR3 DNA reads TGTGCCAGCAGTCGGACTCGGCGCTCTGGAAACACCATATATTTT. Amino acid sequence: CASSRTRRSGNTIYF. This chain uses TRBV6-5 with TRBJ1-3; D is ambiguous. The CDR3 runs to 15 residues. V was pared by 5 bases and J by 0 bases, with 11 bases between. Germline CDR1 reads MNHEY; CDR2 reads SVGAGI.

This sequence joins TRBV14 and TRBJ2-1; D is possibly TRBD1 (5 bases). V lost 5 bases and J 8 bases, leaving 13 bases between the germline ends. CDR3 length equals 13 residues. The germline gives CDR1 SGHDN, CDR2 FVKESK. CDR3 bases: TGTGCCAGCAGCAGATACAGGCGCGATGAGCAGTTCTTC. This translates into CASSRYRRDEQFF.

This chain uses TRBV5-1 with TRBJ2-1; maybe TRBD2 (5 bases). The CDR3 spans 14 residues. V shed 5 bases and J shed 3 bases, with 12 bases lying between them. CDR1 is SGHRS and CDR2 is YFSETQ in the germline V gene. CDR3 nucleotides: TGCGCCAGCAGTATCGGAGGCGGCTACAATGAGCAGTTCTTC. Amino acids: CASSIGGGYNEQFF.

The CDR3 DNA is TGTGCCAGCAGCTTAAACCCGGGACTAGCGGAAAATGAGCAGTTCTTC. This codes for CASSLNPGLAENEQFF. The J gene is TRBJ2-1, the V gene TRBV7-3, with 11 bases lining up with TRBD2. The J segment lost 7 bases and the V segment lost 1 base, leaving 6 bases of the junction unmatched. Germline CDR1 SGHTA, CDR2 FQGTGA. The CDR3 has 16 amino acids. The full variable domain, with the rest looked up from reference TRBV7-3 and TRBJ2-1, is GAGVSQTPSNKVTEKGKYVELRCDPISGHTALYWYRQSLGQGPEFLIYFQGTGAADDSGLPNDRFFAVRPEGSVSTLKIQRTERGDSAVYLCASSLNPGLAENEQFFGPGTRLTVL.

V is TRBV5-1 and J is TRBJ1-5; weak D call: TRBD1 (6 bases). Germline CDR1 is SGHRS and CDR2 is YFSETQ. The length of the CDR3 is 17 residues. Trimming cost V 4 bases and J 7 bases, with 24 bases left between them. CDR3 region: CASSPQPGHNGVQPQHF. The CDR3 DNA reads as TGCGCCAGCAGCCCGCAGCCGGGACATAACGGGGTACAGCCCCAGCATTTT.

The chain links TRBV7-9 to TRBJ1-1; the D gene is possibly TRBD1 (5 bases). The CDR3 is 13 residues long. The V end lost 0 bases, the J end lost 11 bases, and 13 bases lay between the germline ends. From germline, CDR1 is SEHNR and CDR2 FQNEAQ (reference sequence). CDR3: CASSLAFGGAAFF. DNA of the CDR3: TGTGCCAGCAGCTTAGCGTTTGGAGGGGCGGCTTTCTTT. Full variable domain (outside the CDR3, taken from reference TRBV7-9 and TRBJ1-1): DTGVSQNPRHKITKRGQNVTFRCDPISEHNRLYWYRQTLGQGPEFLTYFQNEAQLEKSRLLSDRFSAERPKGSFSTLEIQRTEQGDSAMYLCASSLAFGGAAFFGQGTRLTVV.

V is TRBV28 and J is TRBJ1-4; no clear D. Germline V lookup: CDR1 MDHEN, CDR2 SYDVKM. Trimming took 6 bases from V and 8 from J, leaving 16 bases between them. The CDR3 is 14 residues long. CDR3 region: CASRPPGLGEKLFF. CDR3 nucleotide sequence: TGTGCCAGCAGACCCCCCGGATTGGGCGAAAAACTGTTTTTT.